This entry lists 13 T cell receptor beta chains sequenced from one sample in a study of human T cells and chemical hapten exposure. Time point here: patch test 3, about 24 weeks after DPC sensitization. The treatment: therapeutic diphenylcyclopropenone sensitization with weekly scalp DPC. TCRdb independently ran MiXCR on the RACE reads; one entry per CDR3 protein. The data show 50,000 to 60,000 distinct CDR3 sequences, with 12% seen just once and 2.4% held by the top ten. The specimen comprised whole blood, sampled in connection with sensitization to the hapten diphenylcyclopropenone (DPC). The receptors stem from a young man with alopecia areata. Some clones in this sample may be carry-over from other donors' samples.

In this sample, this clonotype turned up many times. CDR3 nucleotides: TGTGCCAGCAGCAAGAGACAAGTATCCTACAATGAGCAGTTCTTC. Translation: CASSKRQVSYNEQFF. The J gene is TRBJ2-1, the V gene TRBV21-1. TRBV21-1 is a pseudogene locus. The CDR3 length is 15 residues.

This clonotype has a count of ten or more. The rearrangement links TRBV12-3 or TRBV12-4 to TRBJ1-5; possibly TRBD1 for D (6 bases). This CDR3 is 18 amino acids long. The germline V and J ends were trimmed by 0 bases and 0 bases, with 15 bases remaining between them. The CDR3 here is CASSLAGGPFPSNQPQHF. CDR3 DNA: TGTGCCAGCAGTTTAGCCGGGGGCCCCTTTCCTAGCAATCAGCCCCAGCATTTT.

This chain links TRBV5-4 with TRBJ2-5, with 9 nucleotides matching TRBD1. The CDR3 contains 15 residues. The germline gives CDR1 SGHNT, CDR2 YYREEE (reference sequence). The trim removed 3 bases at V and 4 bases at J, leaving 7 bases unmatched. CDR3 protein: CASSSGQGRGETQYF. In DNA, the CDR3 is TGTGCCAGCAGCTCAGGACAGGGGCGGGGAGAGACCCAGTACTTC.

This clonotype was detected many times. This chain links TRBV19 with TRBJ2-2, with D perhaps TRBD1 (5 bases). Trimming cost V 6 bases and J 0 bases, with 11 bases left between them. The germline V gene encodes CDR1 LNHDA and CDR2 SQIVND (reference sequence). This CDR3 is built from 15 residues. In DNA form, the CDR3 reads TGTGCCAGTAGGACCGCGACAGCGAACACCGGGGAGCTGTTTTTT. It encodes CASRTATANTGELFF.

This clonotype has more than one count but fewer than ten. This chain uses TRBV5-6 with TRBJ1-1; a possible D gene is TRBD1 (6 bases). From germline, CDR1 is SGHDT and CDR2 YYEEEE. The ends were cut back, 3 bases at V and 0 bases at J, with 15 bases in the middle. The CDR3 is 16 residues long. CDR3 loop: CASSYRQEIMNTEAFF. Here the CDR3 DNA reads TGTGCCAGCAGCTACCGACAGGAGATAATGAACACTGAAGCTTTCTTT.

By sample fraction, this clonotype is medium-sized. The gene calls are TRBV4-2 and TRBJ2-2; either TRBD1 or TRBD2 may fit D (6 bases each). The length of the CDR3 is 15 residues. Germline loops: CDR1 LGHNA, CDR2 YNFKEQ. Trimming left V 0 bases short and J 6 bases short, with 11 bases between. Written as DNA, the CDR3 is TGTGCCAGCAGCCAAGATCCGGGGGCGGCCGGGGAGCTGTTTTTT. Translation gives CASSQDPGAAGELFF.

This clonotype was seen more than once but under ten times. V usage is TRBV7-9 and J usage is TRBJ1-4; D perhaps matches TRBD1 (5 bases). Trimming stripped 5 bases from V and 3 bases from J, with 13 bases between. Looked up from germline, CDR1 is SEHNR and CDR2 is FQNEAQ (reference sequence). The CDR3 is 15 residues long. For the CDR3, the DNA is TGTGCCAGCAGCCCCCCCACGGGACCTAATGAAAAACTGTTTTTT. Its protein product is CASSPPTGPNEKLFF.

This clonotype was detected a few times. V is TRBV9 and J is TRBJ1-2, with unresolved D. Between the trimmed V and J ends, which lost 4 bases and 8 bases, there was a span of 12 bases. Germline CDR1 SGDLS, CDR2 YYNGEE. There are 12 residues in the CDR3. The CDR3 loop is CASSSLAYGYTF. The CDR3 nucleotides read TGTGCCAGCAGCTCTTTAGCGTACGGCTACACCTTC.

DNA of the CDR3: TGTGCCAGCAGCTTAGCAGGGACCTACGAGCAGTACTTC. It encodes CASSLAGTYEQYF. This sequence joins TRBV7-2 and TRBJ2-7; unclear D gene. The germline CDR1 and CDR2 sequences are SGHTA and FQGNSA. The CDR3 has 13 residues. Trimming took 0 bases from V and 2 from J, leaving 5 bases between them. Looking up the rest from reference TRBV7-2 and TRBJ2-7 gives the full variable domain: GAGVSQSPSNKVTEKGKDVELRCDPISGHTALYWYRQSLGQGLEFLIYFQGNSAPDKSGLPSDRFSAERTGGSVSTLTIQRTQQEDSAVYLCASSLAGTYEQYFGPGTRLTVT.

The genes are TRBV28 and TRBJ2-3; D is unresolved. CDR1 is MDHEN and CDR2 is SYDVKM in the germline V gene. CDR3 length: 13 amino acids. V lost 3 bases to trimming and J lost 4 bases, with 8 bases between them. This CDR3 reads CASSFFAADTQYF. The CDR3 bases are TGTGCCAGCAGTTTTTTCGCGGCAGATACGCAGTATTTT.

The chain employs TRBV12-3 or TRBV12-4 and TRBJ2-6; D might be TRBD1 (5 bases). The length of the CDR3 is 13 residues. V lost 8 bases, J lost 2 bases, and 7 bases lay in between. The CDR3 loop is CASCRAGANVLTF. The CDR3 region has the DNA TGTGCCAGCTGCAGGGCTGGGGCCAACGTCCTGACTTTC.

The rearrangement links TRBV5-1 to TRBJ1-2, with a tentative D call TRBD1 (5 bases). Trimming removed 4 bases at V and 4 bases at J, with 14 bases between. This CDR3 contains 14 residues. Germline values: CDR1 SGHRS, CDR2 YFSETQ. The CDR3 reads CASSQSTGLYGYTF. DNA for the CDR3: TGCGCCAGCAGCCAGAGCACGGGACTCTATGGCTACACCTTC.

CDR3 loop: CASSLADTNTGELFF. CDR3 coding DNA: TGTGCCAGCAGCTTAGCGGACACGAACACCGGGGAGCTGTTTTTT. The gene calls are TRBV7-2 and TRBJ2-2, with D tentatively TRBD1 (5 bases). V lost 0 bases, J lost 0 bases, and 5 bases lay in between. CDR3 length equals 15 residues. The V gene's germline CDR1 is SGHTA and CDR2 FQGNSA.